This T cell receptor (beta chain) appears in the sequencing data of a study of HIV-infected patients and healthy controls. The CDR3 contains 16 residues. V lost 3 bases and J lost 4; bases outside the gene matches: 5. The germline gives CDR1 SGHTA, CDR2 FQGTGA. About 550 ng RNA was reverse transcribed with alpha and beta constant-region primers. Using multiplexing indices, alpha and beta chain libraries were generated apart by chain-specific third strand synthesis. Each CDR3 protein is one row after TCRdb ran MiXCR on the 5' RACE reads. The sample contains around 9,800 distinct CDR3 sequences, 7.3% of which appear only once. The repertoire came from unfractionated whole blood and reflected all unsorted peripheral T cells.

The sample here was blood, taken before antiretroviral therapy. The clonotype was recovered from an adult with HIV infection. This chain joins TRBV7-3 and TRBJ2-1; 11 bases map to TRBD2. The CDR3 spells CASSLIAGGFYNEQFF. CDR3 nucleotides: TGTGCCAGCAGCTTGATAGCGGGGGGGTTTTACAATGAGCAGTTCTTC.